This TCR beta chain appears in the sequencing data of a study of OX40 agonist ivuxolimab in advanced cancers. Repertoires were generated with immunoSEQ multiplex PCR, while TCRdb's copy carries only in-frame clones and drops some. This sample has 100,000 to 120,000 clones; roughly 89% occur once, and the top ten carry 0.25% to 0.3%. The CDR3 has 15 residues. The germline V gene has CDR1 SGDLS and CDR2 YYNGEE. V was shortened by 0 bases and J by 5 bases, with 15 bases between the two germline ends. This clone was recorded only once. This specimen was CD4+ or CD8+ T cells sorted from blood, taken in a trial of the OX40 agonist ivuxolimab. The chain employs TRBV9 and TRBJ2-7; possibly TRBD2 for D (5 bases). This clonotype was sampled from an adult with an advanced solid tumor such as melanoma, head and neck, liver or kidney cancer. The CDR3, as DNA: TGTGCCAGCAGCGTAGGGACGAGGGAGTACGACGAGCAGTACTTC. It is translated as CASSVGTREYDEQYF.